The entry below gives a single TCR beta chain sequence along with its context. Its antigen is not known. This CDR3 spans 15 amino acids. CDR1 is MNHEY, CDR2 SVGEGT, per germline. J gave up 2 bases and V 2 bases, and 2 bases lay outside the gene matches. This record belongs to a study of vaccination and CD4 T cells after COVID-19. The time point is: late sampling 161 to 241 days after vaccination in a few convalescent patients. As to treatment: roughly 11-day PBMC culture with coronavirus spike peptide pools or control peptides (ViraFEST assay). PBMC cultures, at two million cells per well, received about 9.9 IU/ml IL-2 and about 9.2 ug/ml peptide pools. A half-volume replacement of the medium with fresh IL-2 medium was performed on days 3 and 7. An Oncomine TCR Beta short-read assay was used to sequence the DNA from cultured CD4+ T cells. TCRdb passed the PCR reads through MiXCR, listing each CDR3 protein once. The repertoire includes 15,000 to 20,000 distinct CDR3 sequences, around 50% of them detected once, and about 18% sits in the top ten.

Sequencing used CD4+ T cells from blood, cultured in vitro, obtained about 7 months after SARS-CoV-2 vaccination. The chain is built from TRBV6-2 or TRBV6-3 and TRBJ2-3; 9 positions agree with TRBD2. This sequence was found in a human donor who had recovered from COVID-19. Here the CDR3 reads CASSYAGGDTDTQYF. The DNA of the CDR3 is TGTGCCAGCAGTTACGCGGGAGGGGACACAGATACGCAGTATTTT.